A single sample is the source of the 27 T cell receptor beta chains below, sequenced in a study of response to subunit inactivated influenza vaccine. Each CDR3 protein gets one entry after TCRdb re-called the RT-PCR reads with MiXCR. The sample lists about 190,000 distinct CDR3 sequences; around an eighth were seen once. This material consisted of CD8+ T cells sorted from PBMCs, taken more than 4 days after vaccination. These receptors all come from a man aged 45-65 years who received an inactivated influenza vaccine.

There are a few counts of this clonotype. The chain is built from TRBV4-1 and TRBJ2-1, with 7 bases fitting TRBD2. CDR3 length: 15 residues. CDR1 MGHRA and CDR2 YSYEKL come from the germline V gene. The V gene end was trimmed by 5 bases and the J gene end by 4 bases; junction bases not matched to a gene: 8. The DNA of the CDR3 is TGCGCCAGCAGCGCGCGGGCTAGCGGATACAATGAGCAGTTCTTC. It codes for CASSARASGYNEQFF.

The sample holds many counts of this clonotype. This chain connects TRBV12-3 or TRBV12-4 to TRBJ2-3; 7 bases align to TRBD2. The CDR3 spans 14 residues. V trimming: 5 bases; J trimming: 1 base; junction bases outside the gene matches: 3. The CDR3, as DNA: TGTGCCAGCAGTCTCGCGGGGGGCACAGATACGCAGTATTTT. Protein: CASSLAGGTDTQYF.

This clonotype was found a few times. This chain links TRBV12-3 or TRBV12-4 with TRBJ1-1; a possible D gene is TRBD1 (5 bases). Trimming removed 7 bases at V and 5 bases at J, with 11 bases between. The CDR3 consists of 12 residues. CDR3: CASNIQGTEAFF. DNA for the CDR3: TGTGCCAGCAACATTCAGGGAACTGAAGCTTTCTTT.

V and J are TRBV21-1 and TRBJ2-5. TRBV21-1 is termed a pseudogene. This CDR3 is built from 13 residues. Written as DNA, the CDR3 is TGTGCCAGCAGCAAGCCGACACAAGAGACCCAGTACTTC. Its translation: CASSKPTQETQYF.

This clonotype was recorded a few times. The chain employs TRBV12-3 or TRBV12-4 and TRBJ2-5; 9 nucleotides line up with TRBD1. This CDR3 contains 12 residues. Trimming removed 5 bases from V and 14 bases from J; junction bases left unmatched: 9. CDR3 coding DNA: TGTGCCAGCAGTCTCAGCCGGGACAGGGTATACTTC. Protein product: CASSLSRDRVYF.

To note about this clonotype: One end of the junction fails to match germline, which may point to a read error. The gene calls are TRBV11-2 and TRBJ1-1; D gene unclear. This CDR3 comprises 15 residues. Germline CDR1 and CDR2: SGHAT and FQNNGV. CDR3 loop: CDSSLDRPGFTEAFF. The DNA of the CDR3 is TGTGACAGCAGCTTAGATCGACCGGGATTCACTGAAGCTTTCTTT. The full variable domain, in which reference TRBV11-2 and TRBJ1-1 provide the parts outside the CDR3, is EAGVAQSPRYKIIEKRQSVAFWCNPISGHATLYWYQQILGQGPKLLIQFQNNGVVDDSQLPKDRFSAERLKGVDSTLKIQPAKLEDSAVYLCDSSLDRPGFTEAFFGQGTRLTVV.

V gene TRBV27 combines with J gene TRBJ1-2, with a tentative D call TRBD1 (5 bases). The V gene lost 5 bases and the J gene lost 5 bases, with 15 bases spanning the gap. In germline, CDR1 is MNHEY, CDR2 SMNVEV (reference sequence). The CDR3 consists of 14 residues. The CDR3 nucleotides read TGTGCCAGCAGTCCAACCAGGGTGGGTTATGGCTACACCTTC. This codes for CASSPTRVGYGYTF.

V usage is TRBV20-1 and J usage is TRBJ2-7; D is perhaps TRBD1 or TRBD2 (6 bases each). V lost 6 bases and J lost 2, with 20 bases in between. Germline V CDR1 and CDR2: DFQATT, SNEGSKA (reference sequence). The CDR3 has 15 amino acids. The CDR3 region has the DNA TGCAGTGCCATTGGGGAGTTGGGGGGCACCTACGAGCAGTACTTC. Protein product: CSAIGELGGTYEQYF.

This clonotype was seen a few times. The CDR3 sequence: CATSTTSGNEQFF. CDR3 bases: TGTGCCACCAGCACCACTAGCGGCAATGAGCAGTTCTTC. This chain joins TRBV15 and TRBJ2-1, with 8 bases fitting TRBD2. Trimming took 4 bases from V and 6 from J; bases not matched to a gene: 2. Germline CDR1 reads LNHNV; CDR2 reads YYDKDF (reference sequence). CDR3 length: 13 amino acids.

This clonotype was picked up many times. The chain carries TRBV12-3 or TRBV12-4 and TRBJ1-4; D remains unclear. Trimming cost V 6 bases and J 8 bases, with 10 bases left between them. The length of the CDR3 is 12 residues. CDR3 bases: TGTGCCAGCAGCCCCGGAGGAGAAAAACTGTTTTTT. Protein sequence: CASSPGGEKLFF.

On this clonotype itself: A much bigger clone sits one base away, suggesting this may be a read error. The chain employs TRBV4-3 and TRBJ2-1, with D perhaps TRBD2 (5 bases). Trimming cost V 0 bases and J 3 bases, with 12 bases left between them. Germline CDR1 is LGHNA and CDR2 is YSLEER. This CDR3 spans 16 amino acids. Here the CDR3 reads CASSQDALDGYNEQFF. CDR3 nucleotides: TGCGCCAGCAGCCAAGATGCACTAGACGGCTACAATGAGCAGTTCTTC.

This clonotype has only a few counts. This chain links TRBV6-1 with TRBJ1-2, with D unresolved. V lost 2 bases and J 3 bases, leaving 4 bases between the germline ends. The CDR3 is 12 amino acids. CDR1 is MNHNS and CDR2 is SASEGT in the germline V gene. The CDR3 here is CASSESYYGYTF. DNA for the CDR3: TGTGCCAGCAGTGAATCGTACTATGGCTACACCTTC.

The CDR3: CASSLGWRQTHSGNTIYF. CDR3 nucleotide sequence: TGTGCCAGCAGCTTAGGGTGGCGGCAAACTCACTCTGGAAACACCATATATTTT. The chain is built from TRBV11-2 and TRBJ1-3, with D uncertain. V was cut by 1 base and J by 0 bases, with 16 bases left in between. There are 18 residues in the CDR3. Per the germline V gene, CDR1 is SGHAT and CDR2 is FQNNGV.

This chain joins TRBV13 and TRBJ2-7; 7 nucleotides line up with TRBD1. Germline V gene lookup returns CDR1 PRHDT and CDR2 FYEKMQ (reference sequence). CDR3 length: 14 residues. The V and J ends lost 5 bases and 1 base, in that order; junction bases with no gene match: 5. CDR3 DNA: TGTGCCAGCAGCAGGGGGCGCCGGTCCTACGAGCAGTACTTC. Residues: CASSRGRRSYEQYF.

The chain recombines TRBV5-6 with TRBJ2-7; unclear D gene. This CDR3 contains 14 residues. V lost 2 bases, J lost 2 bases, and 11 bases lay in between. The V gene's germline CDR1 is SGHDT and CDR2 YYEEEE. The CDR3: CASSFSLEAYEQYF. CDR3 bases: TGTGCCAGCAGCTTTAGTCTAGAGGCCTACGAGCAGTACTTC.

The rearrangement links TRBV4-3 to TRBJ2-2; 9 positions match TRBD2. The CDR3 runs 16 residues. Germline CDR1 reads LGHNA; CDR2 reads YSLEER. V lost 4 bases and J lost 1; bases outside the gene matches: 4. The CDR3 sequence is CASSRGLALNTGELFF. The CDR3 DNA follows: TGCGCCAGCAGCCGGGGACTAGCTTTGAACACCGGGGAGCTGTTTTTT.

V is TRBV7-8 and J is TRBJ2-7; TRBD1 matches at 8 bases. With 1 base clipped from V and 9 bases from J, the junction kept 5 bases outside the gene matches. CDR1 and CDR2 (germline): SGHVS, FQNEAQ. The CDR3 runs to 13 residues. The CDR3 sequence is CASSLVQGASQYF. The CDR3 coding sequence is TGTGCCAGCAGCTTAGTGCAGGGGGCGTCGCAGTACTTC.

V and J are TRBV14 and TRBJ2-7, with 7 bases identical to TRBD1. Germline lookup yields CDR1 SGHDN and CDR2 FVKESK. The J segment lost 3 bases and the V segment lost 0 bases, leaving 5 bases of the junction unmatched. The CDR3 is 15 amino acids. The CDR3 loop reads CASSQDWGQNYEQYF. The CDR3 coding sequence is TGTGCCAGCAGCCAAGATTGGGGACAGAACTACGAGCAGTACTTC.

The rearrangement uses TRBV7-8 and TRBJ2-2; 9 nucleotides align to TRBD2. The V gene's germline CDR1 is SGHVS and CDR2 FQNEAQ. The CDR3 runs 16 residues. Trimming at V came to 5 bases and at J to 7 bases, leaving 11 bases not matched to a gene. Here the CDR3 DNA reads TGTGCCAGCAGCCGAACTAGCGGGTCTGCTATCGGGGAGCTGTTTTTT. This gives the protein CASSRTSGSAIGELFF.

This clonotype turned up a few times. The V gene is TRBV20-1, the J gene TRBJ2-5; D uncertain. Germline loops: CDR1 DFQATT, CDR2 SNEGSKA (reference sequence). V lost 0 bases and J lost 1, with 15 bases in between. This CDR3 spans 16 amino acids. The CDR3 sequence is CSARDVEQTIQETQYF. The CDR3 bases are TGCAGTGCTAGAGATGTCGAGCAAACGATCCAAGAGACCCAGTACTTC.

This clonotype has only a few counts. The gene calls are TRBV6-1 and TRBJ2-1; D is uncertain. Germline V lookup: CDR1 MNHNS, CDR2 SASEGT. Deletions cut 4 bases from V and 7 bases from J, with 11 bases between. The CDR3 is 13 amino acids. The CDR3 region has the DNA TGTGCCAGCAGTGGCAGGACGGTTAATGAGCAGTTCTTC. Protein product: CASSGRTVNEQFF.

There are many counts of this clonotype. The chain recombines TRBV4-3 with TRBJ2-4; D perhaps matches TRBD1 (6 bases). This CDR3 is built from 17 residues. The V gene lost 1 base and the J gene lost 0 bases, with 13 bases spanning the gap. Germline lookup yields CDR1 LGHNA and CDR2 YSLEER. Here the CDR3 reads CASSQGVGALAKNIQYF. The CDR3 region has the DNA TGCGCCAGCAGCCAAGGAGTGGGGGCTTTAGCCAAAAACATTCAGTACTTC.

This sequence joins TRBV6-5 and TRBJ2-3; D might be TRBD1 (5 bases). This CDR3 contains 14 residues. Germline CDR1 reads MNHEY; CDR2 reads SVGAGI. Trimming removed 2 bases at V and 2 bases at J, with 8 bases between. This chain's CDR3 is CASSYMTVTDTQYF. The CDR3 DNA is TGTGCCAGCAGTTACATGACAGTCACAGATACGCAGTATTTT.

The chain recombines TRBV12-3 or TRBV12-4 with TRBJ2-2; 8 bases are shared with TRBD2. The length of the CDR3 is 15 residues. V gave up 6 bases and J gave up 5 bases; unmatched junction bases: 8. CDR3 protein: CASSGGASDTGELFF. Written as DNA, the CDR3 is TGTGCCAGCAGCGGGGGGGCCTCAGATACCGGGGAGCTGTTTTTT.

This chain uses TRBV5-1 with TRBJ2-3, with 7 bases matching TRBD2. CDR3 length: 17 amino acids. The ends lost 4 bases at V and 8 bases at J; junction bases unmatched: 19. The germline V gene encodes CDR1 SGHRS and CDR2 YFSETQ. The chain's CDR3 is CASSARDGSGIRPTQYF. The CDR3 DNA reads as TGCGCCAGCAGCGCCAGGGACGGCAGCGGGATTAGACCTACGCAGTATTTT.

This clonotype was recorded many times. The chain recombines TRBV11-1 with TRBJ2-1; TRBD2 aligns across 7 bases. Germline-derived CDR1 and CDR2 are SGHAT and FQDESV (reference sequence). The CDR3 contains 18 residues. The V segment lost 2 bases and the J segment 0 bases; nucleotides outside the gene matches: 10. The CDR3 loop is CASSLFAGVPSSYNEQFF. CDR3 DNA sequence: TGTGCCAGCAGCTTATTTGCGGGAGTCCCAAGCTCCTACAATGAGCAGTTCTTC.

The genes are TRBV4-2 and TRBJ2-2; maybe TRBD1 (5 bases). Germline CDR1 LGHNA, CDR2 YNFKEQ. The CDR3 is 16 residues long. Trimming shortened V by 0 bases and J by 4 bases, and 12 bases separated the two germline ends. CDR3 nucleotide sequence: TGTGCCAGCAGCCAAGAGCAAGGGGTTAGCACCGGGGAGCTGTTTTTT. Its translation is CASSQEQGVSTGELFF.